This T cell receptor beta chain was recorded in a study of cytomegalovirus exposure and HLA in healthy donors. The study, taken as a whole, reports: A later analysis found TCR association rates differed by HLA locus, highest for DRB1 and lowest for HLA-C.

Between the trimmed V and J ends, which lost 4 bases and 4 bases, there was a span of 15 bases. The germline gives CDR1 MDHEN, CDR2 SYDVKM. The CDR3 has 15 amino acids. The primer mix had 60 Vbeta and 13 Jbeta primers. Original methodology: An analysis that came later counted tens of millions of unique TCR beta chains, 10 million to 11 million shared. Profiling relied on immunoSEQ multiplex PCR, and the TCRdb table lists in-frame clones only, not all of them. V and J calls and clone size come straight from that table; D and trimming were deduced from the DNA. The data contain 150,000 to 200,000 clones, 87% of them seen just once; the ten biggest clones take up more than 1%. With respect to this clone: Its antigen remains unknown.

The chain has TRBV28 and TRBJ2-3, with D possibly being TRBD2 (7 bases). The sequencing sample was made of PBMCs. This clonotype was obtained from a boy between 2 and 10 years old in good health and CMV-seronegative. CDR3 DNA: TGTGCCAGCAGTTATTATTCGGGGGGCCCAGATACGCAGTATTTT. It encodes CASSYYSGGPDTQYF.